A single sample is the source of the 17 T cell receptor beta chains below, sequenced in a study of T cells in Graves' hyperthyroidism and ophthalmopathy. It was RNA transcripts that yielded the amplified TCR beta CDR3 regions. An initial round of RT-PCR targeting the TCR CDR3 relied on the HTBI primer set. TCRdb processed the multiplex PCR reads anew with MiXCR; each CDR3 protein has one entry. The table has about 280,000 distinct CDR3 sequences, about 25% seen once. The sequencing sample was made of blood. All receptors come from a man aged 35-49 years with Graves' hyperthyroidism that later progressed to Graves' ophthalmopathy.

This clonotype was found many times. The chain has TRBV5-6 and TRBJ2-7; TRBD2 matches at 9 bases. Germline CDR1 is SGHDT and CDR2 is YYEEEE. J was trimmed by 4 bases and V by 2 bases; bases with no gene match: 10. The CDR3 consists of 16 residues. Here the CDR3 reads CASSFSLSSGIYEQYF. CDR3 sequence (DNA): TGTGCCAGCAGCTTCAGTTTGTCTAGCGGGATTTACGAGCAGTACTTC.

This clonotype has ten or more counts. The chain joins TRBV27 to TRBJ2-5; TRBD1 or TRBD2 may be the D gene (5 bases each). V lost 4 bases, J lost 0 bases, and 18 bases lay in between. CDR3 length equals 17 residues. The germline V gene has CDR1 MNHEY and CDR2 SMNVEV (reference sequence). The CDR3 loop is CASSSKGPNRYQETQYF. The DNA of the CDR3 is TGTGCCAGCAGTTCAAAGGGACCTAACAGATACCAAGAGACCCAGTACTTC.

This clonotype was seen many times. The rearrangement joins TRBV7-2 to TRBJ1-3; unclear D gene. CDR3 size: 15 residues. Trimming left V 3 bases short and J 3 bases short, with 12 bases between. CDR1 is SGHTA, CDR2 FQGNSA, per germline. The CDR3 coding sequence is TGTGCCAGCAGCTTCGGCAGCGGACTTGGAAACACCATATATTTT. Amino acid sequence: CASSFGSGLGNTIYF. Complete variable domain (other parts from reference TRBV7-2 and TRBJ1-3): GAGVSQSPSNKVTEKGKDVELRCDPISGHTALYWYRQSLGQGLEFLIYFQGNSAPDKSGLPSDRFSAERTGGSVSTLTIQRTQQEDSAVYLCASSFGSGLGNTIYFGEGSWLTVV.

This clonotype has a count of ten or more. The J gene is TRBJ1-5, the V gene TRBV2; 7 nucleotides match TRBD1. The CDR3 covers 15 residues. V was pared by 6 bases and J by 4 bases, with 9 bases of the junction left unmatched. The V gene's germline CDR1 is SNHLY and CDR2 FYNNEI. CDR3 amino acids: CASSADRVGNQPQHF. The CDR3 coding sequence is TGTGCCAGCAGCGCCGACAGGGTCGGAAATCAGCCCCAGCATTTT.

This clonotype was counted many times. J is TRBJ1-1 and V is TRBV2; D is possibly TRBD1 (6 bases). The CDR3 consists of 13 residues. The germline CDR1 and CDR2 sequences are SNHLY and FYNNEI. The V end lost 6 bases, the J end lost 4 bases, and 12 bases lay between the germline ends. The CDR3 loop is CASRNQGTTEAFF. DNA of the CDR3: TGTGCCAGCAGAAACCAGGGGACCACTGAAGCTTTCTTT.

V usage is TRBV28 and J usage is TRBJ2-2; TRBD1 aligns across 7 bases. This CDR3 spans 15 amino acids. J lost 4 bases, V lost 5 bases, and 7 bases had no gene match. From germline, CDR1 is MDHEN and CDR2 SYDVKM. CDR3: CASSDQTGATGELFF. The CDR3 DNA is TGTGCCAGCAGTGATCAAACAGGGGCCACCGGGGAGCTGTTTTTT.

This chain joins TRBV6-2 or TRBV6-3 and TRBJ1-5, with D possibly TRBD1 on 6 matching bases. The ends were cut back, 8 bases at V and 5 bases at J, with 10 bases in the middle. CDR3 size: 12 residues. Germline CDR1 MNHEY, CDR2 SVGEGT. CDR3 sequence reads: CASQGRDQPQHF. CDR3 DNA sequence: TGTGCCAGCCAGGGGCGAGATCAGCCCCAGCATTTT.

This clonotype has ten or more counts. This chain links TRBV3-1 with TRBJ2-7; the D gene is possibly TRBD1 (5 bases). This CDR3 is 14 amino acids long. CDR1 is LGHDT, CDR2 YNNKEL, per germline (reference sequence). V was pared by 4 bases and J by 1 base, with 11 bases between. The CDR3, as DNA: TGTGCCAGCAGCCCTGTAAGGGGTTCCTACGAGCAGTACTTC. It yields the protein CASSPVRGSYEQYF.

There are many counts of this clonotype. The chain couples TRBV20-1 to TRBJ2-7; 13 bases agree with TRBD2. CDR1 is DFQATT and CDR2 is SNEGSKA in the germline V gene (reference sequence). The CDR3 runs to 15 residues. V was pared by 4 bases and J by 5 bases, with 8 bases of the junction left unmatched. The chain's CDR3 is CSATTGLAGVNEQYF. CDR3 in DNA: TGCAGTGCTACCACCGGACTAGCGGGAGTGAACGAGCAGTACTTC.

This clonotype was counted ten times or more. The CDR3 here is CSARDQGMNTEAFF. The CDR3 DNA reads TGCAGTGCTAGAGATCAGGGGATGAACACTGAAGCTTTCTTT. The genes are TRBV20-1 and TRBJ1-1; possible D gene TRBD1, 6 bases. V was clipped by 0 bases and J by 0 bases, with 8 bases between them. Germline CDR1 is DFQATT and CDR2 is SNEGSKA (reference sequence). The CDR3 length is 14 residues.

This clonotype was recorded many times. The V and J genes are TRBV2 and TRBJ2-2; TRBD2 is a possible D gene (5 bases). V lost 7 bases and J 4 bases, leaving 13 bases between the germline ends. The CDR3 length is 14 residues. Germline V gene lookup returns CDR1 SNHLY and CDR2 FYNNEI. The chain's CDR3 is CASKEVMATGELFF. CDR3 coding DNA: TGTGCCAGCAAGGAGGTGATGGCCACCGGGGAGCTGTTTTTT.

This clonotype was seen once. The chain couples TRBV11-2 to TRBJ1-5, with D uncertain. The CDR3 contains 16 residues. Germline lookup yields CDR1 SGHAT and CDR2 FQNNGV. With 5 bases removed from V and 7 bases from J, the gap between germline ends came to 21 bases. CDR3 bases: TGTGCCAGCAGCCTCAACCTCAGGTACCGGTGGCAGCCCCAGCATTTT. Protein: CASSLNLRYRWQPQHF.

This clonotype has at least ten counts. The chain is built from TRBV5-1 and TRBJ1-1; 9 nucleotides agree with TRBD1. The germline CDR1 and CDR2 sequences are SGHRS and YFSETQ. Trimming removed 5 bases from V and 8 bases from J; junction bases left unmatched: 4. CDR3 length: 12 residues. The CDR3 nucleotides are TGCGCCAGCAGTAAGGGACAGGGAGAAGCTTTCTTT. It yields the protein CASSKGQGEAFF.

Many counts were recorded for this clonotype. Here the CDR3 DNA reads TGTGCCAGCAGCTTAGTGGGGGCTGGGGAAGAGACCCAGTACTTC. Amino acids: CASSLVGAGEETQYF. V is TRBV7-9 and J is TRBJ2-5, with D possibly TRBD1 on 6 matching bases. The ends were cut back, 1 base at V and 3 bases at J, with 12 bases in the middle. Looked up from germline, CDR1 is SEHNR and CDR2 is FQNEAQ (reference sequence). The CDR3 extends over 15 amino acids.

This clonotype was seen at least ten times. V usage is TRBV6-1 and J usage is TRBJ1-1, with a possible D match to TRBD1 (5 bases). Looked up from germline, CDR1 is MNHNS and CDR2 is SASEGT. Trimming stripped 10 bases from V and 3 bases from J, with 18 bases between. The CDR3 sequence is 14 residues long. Written as DNA, the CDR3 is TGTGCCACCAACCCCAGGGAACGGGACACTGAAGCTTTCTTT. It encodes CATNPRERDTEAFF.

This sequence joins TRBV29-1 and TRBJ2-7; D is unclear. V dropped 1 base and J dropped 1 base, with 5 bases sitting between them. The germline gives CDR1 SQVTM, CDR2 ANQGSEA. This CDR3 is 12 amino acids long. The CDR3 DNA sequence: TGCAGCGTTGAAGGACAATCCTACGAGCAGTACTTC. Its translation is CSVEGQSYEQYF.

This clonotype showed up many times. V is TRBV27 and J is TRBJ2-2, with TRBD1 as a possible D gene (6 bases). V lost 4 bases and J lost 6, with 18 bases in between. CDR1 is MNHEY, CDR2 SMNVEV, per germline (reference sequence). The CDR3 runs to 16 residues. The DNA of the CDR3 is TGTGCCAGCAGTTCCCTAAACAGGGTTTGGGCCGGGGAGCTGTTTTTT. The encoded protein is CASSSLNRVWAGELFF.